Each of the 5 T cell receptor beta chains below was sequenced from the same sample in a study of CD8+CD57+ T cells in acquired aplastic anemia. The template used for profiling TCR beta VDJ and CDR3 was genomic DNA. In TCRdb, the reads were re-called with MiXCR into one record per CDR3 protein. The table lists about 220,000 distinct CDR3 sequences, about 37% of them singletons. Sequencing was done on a sample of sorted CD4+, CD8+, or CD8+CD57+ T cells (not recorded which) from PBMCs. These receptors all stem from a human donor in good health, serving as a control.

With regard to this clonotype: At one end, the junction sequence differs from germline, possibly due to a read error. This rearrangement joins TRBV10-3 to TRBJ1-5; D unresolved. Germline V gene data show CDR1 as ENHRY and CDR2 as SYGVKD. The CDR3 contains 15 residues. DNA of the CDR3: TGTGCCAGCAGTTACTCGGGAGGCCCCGGACAGCCCCAGCATTTT. As protein: CASSYSGGPGQPQHF.

The sample holds a few counts of this clonotype. The chain recombines TRBV6-4 with TRBJ2-5, with 9 bases aligning to TRBD2. The V segment lost 2 bases and the J segment 4 bases; nucleotides outside the gene matches: 11. The CDR3 sequence is 17 residues long. The germline CDR1 and CDR2 sequences are MRHNA and SNTAGT. The CDR3, as DNA: TGTGCCAGCAGTGACAGGTGTGTAGCGGGAGTTGGAGAGACCCAGTACTTC. Its translation: CASSDRCVAGVGETQYF.

V is TRBV29-1 and J is TRBJ1-1; TRBD1 is a possible D gene (6 bases). Germline assignment: CDR1 SQVTM and CDR2 ANQGSEA. Trimming removed 5 bases at V and 4 bases at J, with 17 bases between. The CDR3 length is 14 residues. CDR3 in DNA: TGCAGCGTTCAACAGGGCGGGTTGGTCACTGAAGCTTTCTTT. Amino acid sequence: CSVQQGGLVTEAFF.

Concerning this clonotype: At one of its ends the junction is not consistent with the germline gene, which may arise from a read error. The chain joins TRBV4-1 to TRBJ1-2; TRBD1 matches 7 bases. CDR1 is MGHRA and CDR2 is YSYEKL in the germline V gene. The CDR3 consists of 18 residues. The CDR3 spells CANSPKSSWETGRHGYTF. Here the CDR3 DNA reads TGCGCCAACAGCCCCAAGTCCTCCTGGGAGACAGGGCGTCATGGCTACACCTTC.

This clonotype was detected only a few times. This chain joins TRBV11-2 and TRBJ2-1, with TRBD2 as a possible D gene (5 bases). The CDR3 is 15 residues long. Looked up from germline, CDR1 is SGHAT and CDR2 is FQNNGV. V lost 7 bases, J lost 9 bases, and 22 bases lay in between. The CDR3 loop reads CASNQLGSAYGEQFF. CDR3 nucleotide sequence: TGTGCCAGCAACCAACTAGGTAGTGCCTACGGTGAGCAGTTCTTC.